The entry below describes one T cell receptor (beta chain). This sample is drawn from a study of blood T cell repertoires in COVID-19. Generated by immunoSEQ multiplex PCR, the TCRdb table keeps only in-frame clones and is missing some. The profile shows around 170,000 clones, 83% of them singletons. The CDR3 covers 14 residues. The germline CDR1 and CDR2 sequences are SGHAT and FQNNGV. Losses at the gene ends were 4 bases for V and 2 bases for J; bases not matched to a gene: 5. The V and J genes are TRBV11-2 and TRBJ2-7; 7 nucleotides line up with TRBD2. This clonotype originated in a human donor in a cohort sampled during active COVID-19. Sample: peripheral blood. CDR3 protein: CASSSRDYPYEQYF. DNA for the CDR3: TGTGCCAGCAGCTCCCGGGACTACCCCTACGAGCAGTACTTC.